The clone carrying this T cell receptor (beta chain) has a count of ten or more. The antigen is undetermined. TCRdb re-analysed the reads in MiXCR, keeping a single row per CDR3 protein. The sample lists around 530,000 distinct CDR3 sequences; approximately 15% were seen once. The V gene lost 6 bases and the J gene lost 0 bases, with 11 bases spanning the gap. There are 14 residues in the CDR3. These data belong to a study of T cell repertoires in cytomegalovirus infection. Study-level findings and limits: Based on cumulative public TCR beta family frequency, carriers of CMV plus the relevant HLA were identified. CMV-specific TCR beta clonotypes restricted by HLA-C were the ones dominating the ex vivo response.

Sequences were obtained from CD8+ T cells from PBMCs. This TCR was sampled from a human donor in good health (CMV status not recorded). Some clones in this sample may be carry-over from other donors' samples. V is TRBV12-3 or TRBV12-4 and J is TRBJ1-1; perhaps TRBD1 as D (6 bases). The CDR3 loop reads CASSFGGLNTEAFF. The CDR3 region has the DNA TGTGCCAGCAGCTTCGGGGGCCTGAACACTGAAGCTTTCTTT.